These 28 T cell receptor beta chains were all obtained from the same sample, sequenced in a study of T cell changes during pregnancy in multiple sclerosis. Repertoires were generated with immunoSEQ multiplex PCR, while TCRdb's copy carries only in-frame clones and drops some. The sample has under 70,000 clones, around 91% seen once; the top ten hold approximately 1.4%. Specimen: peripheral blood, collected after pregnancy. The origin of the receptors is a female donor in good health, enrolled as a control in a pregnancy study.

The rearrangement joins TRBV10-2 to TRBJ2-3; 8 nucleotides match TRBD2. The CDR3 contains 12 residues. The V gene end was trimmed by 5 bases and the J gene end by 5 bases; junction bases not matched to a gene: 0. The germline CDR1 and CDR2 sequences are WSHSY and SAAADI. For the CDR3, the DNA is TGCGCCAGCAGTCGGGGGGGAGATACGCAGTATTTT. Its protein product is CASSRGGDTQYF.

V is TRBV29-1 and J is TRBJ2-3; TRBD2 matches at 11 bases. Germline V gene sequence: CDR1 SQVTM, CDR2 ANQGSEA. CDR3 length: 15 amino acids. V lost 6 bases, J lost 2 bases, and 7 bases stayed unmatched. CDR3 sequence: CSVATSGDFTDTQYF. The CDR3 DNA follows: TGCAGCGTCGCGACTAGCGGGGACTTCACAGATACGCAGTATTTT.

The chain recombines TRBV6-4 with TRBJ1-2; D not certain. The CDR3 is 15 amino acids. V was cut by 0 bases and J by 3 bases, with 11 bases left in between. CDR1 MRHNA and CDR2 SNTAGT come from the germline V gene. The CDR3 region is CASSDSIRGDYGYTF. In nucleotides, the CDR3 is TGTGCCAGCAGTGACTCGATTCGGGGAGACTATGGCTACACCTTC.

The chain employs TRBV7-9 and TRBJ2-5, with D possibly being TRBD2 (5 bases). V lost 1 base to trimming and J lost 1 base, with 10 bases between them. Germline V gene lookup returns CDR1 SEHNR and CDR2 FQNEAQ (reference sequence). CDR3 length: 15 amino acids. In DNA form, the CDR3 reads TGTGCCAGCAGCTTAGAGGACTTCATCCAAGAGACCCAGTACTTC. Amino acid sequence: CASSLEDFIQETQYF.

The chain joins TRBV30 to TRBJ2-3; 7 nucleotides align to TRBD2. The CDR3 consists of 14 residues. Germline assignment: CDR1 GTSNPN and CDR2 SVGIG (reference sequence). J was trimmed by 1 base and V by 4 bases; bases with no gene match: 5. The CDR3, as DNA: TGTGCCTGGACCCGGGGGGTTCGCACAGATACGCAGTATTTT. Translation gives CAWTRGVRTDTQYF.

The CDR3 region has the DNA TGTGCCTGGAGTGCCTCATCACTCTCTGAAGCTTTCTTT. Amino acid sequence: CAWSASSLSEAFF. V is TRBV30 and J is TRBJ1-1; D is undetermined. Germline CDR1 is GTSNPN and CDR2 is SVGIG (reference sequence). V was pared by 1 base and J by 6 bases, with 12 bases between. There are 13 residues in the CDR3.

A remark on this clone: The junction differs from germline at one of its ends, possibly a read error. J is TRBJ1-2 and V is TRBV7-7, with 9 nucleotides matching TRBD1. The CDR3 has 16 residues. Germline V gene sequence: CDR1 SSHAT, CDR2 FNYEAQ (reference sequence). CDR3 loop: CASSLGRDRVGYGYTF. The CDR3 DNA sequence: TGTGCTAGCAGCTTAGGTCGGGACAGGGTCGGTTATGGCTACACCTTC. The full variable domain, in which reference TRBV7-7 and TRBJ1-2 provide the parts outside the CDR3, is GAGVSQSPRYKVTKRGQDVTLRCDPISSHATLYWYQQALGQGPEFLTYFNYEAQPDKSGLPSDRFSAERPEGSISTLTIQRTEQRDSAMYRCASSLGRDRVGYGYTFGSGTRLTVV.

V usage is TRBV11-2 and J usage is TRBJ2-7, with D perhaps TRBD1 (6 bases). The CDR3 length is 15 residues. Per germline, CDR1 SGHAT and CDR2 FQNNGV. With 5 bases removed from V and 1 base from J, the gap between germline ends came to 15 bases. The DNA for the CDR3 is TGTGCCAGCAGCCCCGTGGCAGGGGTTTCCTACGAGCAGTACTTC. Protein product: CASSPVAGVSYEQYF.

V usage is TRBV4-3 and J usage is TRBJ1-1, with 8 nucleotides matching TRBD1. This CDR3 region has 16 residues. In germline, CDR1 is LGHNA, CDR2 YSLEER. Losses at the gene ends were 4 bases for V and 0 bases for J; bases not matched to a gene: 7. The CDR3 sequence is CASSPTLTGVNTEAFF. The CDR3, as DNA: TGCGCCAGCAGCCCCACCTTGACAGGGGTGAACACTGAAGCTTTCTTT.

Notes on this clone: The sample carries other DNA sequences with the same CDR3. CDR3 in amino acids: CASSLTGTGTGLYGYTF. As DNA, the CDR3 is TGTGCCAGCAGCCTCACCGGAACAGGGACCGGACTCTATGGCTACACCTTC. The J gene is TRBJ1-2, the V gene TRBV9; tentatively, D is TRBD1 (6 bases). V was clipped by 4 bases and J by 4 bases, with 23 bases between them. CDR1 and CDR2 (germline): SGDLS, YYNGEE. CDR3 length equals 17 residues.

This chain joins TRBV5-8 and TRBJ1-2; D remains ambiguous. V shed 0 bases and J shed 8 bases, with 14 bases lying between them. Germline V gene lookup returns CDR1 SGHTS and CDR2 YDEGEE. The CDR3 loop spans 14 amino acids. The CDR3 loop is CASSLAVWAQGYTF. The CDR3 bases are TGTGCCAGCAGCTTGGCTGTCTGGGCGCAGGGCTACACCTTC.

In this sample, this clone turned up a few times. The chain recombines TRBV6-5 with TRBJ1-1, with D possibly being TRBD1 (6 bases). Germline CDR1 reads MNHEY; CDR2 reads SVGAGI. This CDR3 region has 13 residues. Trimming cost V 2 bases and J 11 bases, with 15 bases left between them. The CDR3 region is CASSYGEQGGAFF. In DNA, the CDR3 is TGTGCCAGCAGTTACGGCGAACAGGGTGGGGCTTTCTTT.

The J gene is TRBJ1-2, the V gene TRBV6-6; D is undetermined. The CDR3 length is 14 residues. The V end was cut by 4 bases, the J end by 5 bases, with 14 bases between. The V gene's germline CDR1 is MNHNY and CDR2 SVGAGI (reference sequence). DNA of the CDR3: TGTGCCAGCAGTTTGACCGGGAGCACTTATGGCTACACCTTC. It yields the protein CASSLTGSTYGYTF.

The genes are TRBV5-1 and TRBJ1-6, with D unclear. Per the germline V gene, CDR1 is SGHRS and CDR2 is YFSETQ. Trimming removed 0 bases from V and 10 bases from J, with 11 bases in between. This CDR3 has 14 residues. CDR3 loop: CASSLEDLRSPLHF. In nucleotides, the CDR3 is TGCGCCAGCAGCTTGGAAGACTTAAGGTCACCCCTCCACTTT.

This clone occurred once. The chain uses TRBV7-9 and TRBJ1-1; 9 nucleotides agree with TRBD1. Germline CDR1 and CDR2: SEHNR and FQNEAQ (reference sequence). The CDR3 loop spans 13 amino acids. Trimming at V came to 8 bases and at J to 11 bases, leaving 12 bases not matched to a gene. The CDR3 loop reads CASGIQGAVGAFF. CDR3 DNA: TGTGCCAGCGGTATACAGGGGGCTGTGGGGGCTTTCTTT.

The chain joins TRBV5-6 to TRBJ1-2, with D unresolved. The V end lost 4 bases, the J end lost 0 bases, and 13 bases lay between the germline ends. Looked up from germline, CDR1 is SGHDT and CDR2 is YYEEEE. This CDR3 contains 15 residues. The CDR3 reads CASSPVEGANYGYTF. The CDR3 coding sequence is TGTGCCAGCAGCCCGGTGGAGGGCGCTAACTATGGCTACACCTTC.

CDR3 nucleotides: TGTGCCAGCAGCCTCACCGGGAAACATAATGAAAAACTGTTTTTT. This encodes CASSLTGKHNEKLFF. J is TRBJ1-4 and V is TRBV5-6; D ambiguous. The ends were cut back, 4 bases at V and 4 bases at J, with 14 bases in the middle. The length of the CDR3 is 15 residues. CDR1 and CDR2 (germline): SGHDT, YYEEEE.

The rearrangement joins TRBV27 to TRBJ2-7; TRBD1 agrees at 7 bases. The CDR3 contains 16 residues. Unmatched junction bases numbered 15, after V lost 6 bases and J lost 4 bases. Germline CDR1 and CDR2: MNHEY and SMNVEV (reference sequence). The CDR3 region is CASSPIRDSPTYEQYF. The CDR3 bases are TGTGCCAGCAGCCCTATTCGGGACAGTCCTACGTACGAGCAGTACTTC.

This chain connects TRBV5-1 to TRBJ2-7, with D possibly matching TRBD2 (6 bases). This CDR3 spans 15 amino acids. V was clipped by 0 bases and J by 4 bases, with 14 bases between them. Germline loops: CDR1 SGHRS, CDR2 YFSETQ. The CDR3 region is CASSLDGGSVYEQYF. The CDR3, as DNA: TGCGCCAGCAGCTTGGACGGGGGATCCGTTTACGAGCAGTACTTC.

The rearrangement uses TRBV27 and TRBJ2-2; possible D gene TRBD1, 6 bases. The CDR3 runs 13 residues. The germline V gene encodes CDR1 MNHEY and CDR2 SMNVEV (reference sequence). The V gene lost 4 bases and the J gene lost 9 bases, with 12 bases spanning the gap. The CDR3 sequence: CASSSTGYRELFF. The CDR3 bases are TGTGCCAGCAGTTCTACAGGGTATAGGGAGCTGTTTTTT.

The chain employs TRBV6-5 and TRBJ1-2, with 8 bases lining up with TRBD1. V was pared by 7 bases and J by 0 bases, with 4 bases of the junction left unmatched. Germline CDR1 is MNHEY and CDR2 is SVGAGI. The CDR3 runs to 14 residues. CDR3 residues: CASTPDRANYGYTF. The CDR3 bases are TGTGCCAGCACCCCGGACAGGGCTAACTATGGCTACACCTTC.

V and J are TRBV5-5 and TRBJ2-2, with 8 positions matching TRBD1. CDR3 size: 15 residues. The V gene end was trimmed by 2 bases and the J gene end by 1 base; junction bases not matched to a gene: 1. Germline V gene sequence: CDR1 SGHKS, CDR2 YYEKEE (reference sequence). As DNA, the CDR3 is TGTGCCAGCAGCTTACAGGGGGTGAACACCGGGGAGCTGTTTTTT. Its translation is CASSLQGVNTGELFF.

The chain couples TRBV19 to TRBJ1-6; perhaps TRBD1 as D (6 bases). Germline-derived CDR1 and CDR2 are LNHDA and SQIVND (reference sequence). The V end was cut by 4 bases, the J end by 6 bases, with 16 bases between. The CDR3 runs 16 residues. The CDR3 sequence is CASSRGGDPRNSPLHF. In nucleotides, the CDR3 is TGTGCCAGTAGTAGGGGGGGCGATCCCCGTAATTCACCCCTCCACTTT.

The rearrangement joins TRBV14 to TRBJ2-1; 15 bases align to TRBD2. The CDR3 totals 15 residues. V shed 4 bases, J shed 12 bases, and the junction held 7 bases outside the gene matches. The V gene's germline CDR1 is SGHDN and CDR2 FVKESK. The CDR3 DNA follows: TGTGCCAGCAGCCCAAGGACTAGCGGGGGGGCCTGGCAGTTCTTC. It encodes CASSPRTSGGAWQFF.

In this sample, this clone turned up once. The rearrangement links TRBV27 to TRBJ2-3; D remains ambiguous. Trimming left V 6 bases short and J 0 bases short, with 7 bases between. From germline, CDR1 is MNHEY and CDR2 SMNVEV (reference sequence). The CDR3 extends over 13 amino acids. CDR3 protein: CASSPVSTDTQYF. In DNA form, the CDR3 reads TGTGCCAGCAGCCCAGTGAGCACAGATACGCAGTATTTT.

The rearrangement uses TRBV4-1 and TRBJ2-3, with 11 positions matching TRBD2. The junction had 4 bases not matched to a gene; V was cut back by 0 bases and J by 5 bases. This CDR3 is built from 16 residues. CDR1 and CDR2 from the germline V gene are MGHRA and YSYEKL. This CDR3 is CASSQEGSGGGDTQYF. The CDR3 DNA reads TGCGCCAGCAGCCAAGAAGGTAGCGGGGGGGGAGATACGCAGTATTTT.

V is TRBV18 and J is TRBJ2-3; 10 bases match TRBD2. This CDR3 has 16 amino acids. The V gene end was trimmed by 1 base and the J gene end by 4 bases; junction bases not matched to a gene: 5. Germline lookup yields CDR1 KGHSH and CDR2 LQKENI. The CDR3 loop reads CASSPLERGGADTQYF. The CDR3 coding sequence is TGTGCCAGCTCACCACTGGAGCGGGGGGGCGCAGATACGCAGTATTTT.

The chain combines TRBV27 with TRBJ1-2; possibly TRBD1 for D (5 bases). Germline lookup yields CDR1 MNHEY and CDR2 SMNVEV (reference sequence). The CDR3 has 14 amino acids. The V end lost 7 bases, the J end lost 8 bases, and 20 bases lay between the germline ends. The DNA of the CDR3 is TGTGCCAGCACTTCGGCCCCAGGGTCTGGGGGCTACACCTTC. Translating it yields CASTSAPGSGGYTF.